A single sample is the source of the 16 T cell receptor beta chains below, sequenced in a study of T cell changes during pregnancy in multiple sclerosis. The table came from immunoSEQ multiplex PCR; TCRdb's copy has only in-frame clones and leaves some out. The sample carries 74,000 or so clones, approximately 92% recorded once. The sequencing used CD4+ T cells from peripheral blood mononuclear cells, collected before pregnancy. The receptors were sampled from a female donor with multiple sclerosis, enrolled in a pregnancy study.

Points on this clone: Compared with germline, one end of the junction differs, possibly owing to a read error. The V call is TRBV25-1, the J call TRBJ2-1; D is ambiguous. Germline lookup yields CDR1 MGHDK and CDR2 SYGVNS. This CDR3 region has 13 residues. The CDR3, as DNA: TGTGCCAGCAGTGAACGGGTTGGCGCCCCGCCCGTCTTC. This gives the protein CASSERVGAPPVF.

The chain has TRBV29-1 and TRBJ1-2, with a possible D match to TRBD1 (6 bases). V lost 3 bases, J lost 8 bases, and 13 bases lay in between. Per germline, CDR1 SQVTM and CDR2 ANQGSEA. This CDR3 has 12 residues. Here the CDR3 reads CSVEVGGYGYTF. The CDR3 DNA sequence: TGCAGCGTTGAGGTAGGGGGATACGGCTACACCTTC.

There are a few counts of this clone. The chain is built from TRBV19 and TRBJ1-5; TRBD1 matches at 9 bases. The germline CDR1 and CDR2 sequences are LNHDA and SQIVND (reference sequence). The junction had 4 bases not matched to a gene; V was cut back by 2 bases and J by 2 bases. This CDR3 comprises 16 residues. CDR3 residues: CASSIFRDRGNQPQHF. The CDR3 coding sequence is TGTGCCAGTAGTATATTCCGGGACAGGGGCAATCAGCCCCAGCATTTT.

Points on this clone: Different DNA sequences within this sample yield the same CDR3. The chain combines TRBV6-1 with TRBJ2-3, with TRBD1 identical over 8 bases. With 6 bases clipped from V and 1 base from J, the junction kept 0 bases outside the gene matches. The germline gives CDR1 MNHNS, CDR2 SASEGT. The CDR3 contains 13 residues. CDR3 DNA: TGTGCCAGCAGGACAGGGGGCACAGATACGCAGTATTTT. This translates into CASRTGGTDTQYF.

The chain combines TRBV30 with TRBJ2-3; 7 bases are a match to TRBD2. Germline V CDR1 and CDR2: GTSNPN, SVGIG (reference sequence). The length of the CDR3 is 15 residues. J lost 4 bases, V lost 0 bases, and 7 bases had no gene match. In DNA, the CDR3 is TGTGCCTGGAGTGTACGGAATAGCGGGTCAGATACGCAGTATTTT. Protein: CAWSVRNSGSDTQYF.

The CDR3 nucleotides are TGTGCCAGTAGTATCAGGACAGGGGCTAACTATGGCTACACCTTC. Its protein product is CASSIRTGANYGYTF. The rearrangement uses TRBV19 and TRBJ1-2; 9 bases are shared with TRBD1. J lost 0 bases, V lost 3 bases, and 2 bases had no gene match. Per the germline V gene, CDR1 is LNHDA and CDR2 is SQIVND (reference sequence). The CDR3 contains 15 residues.

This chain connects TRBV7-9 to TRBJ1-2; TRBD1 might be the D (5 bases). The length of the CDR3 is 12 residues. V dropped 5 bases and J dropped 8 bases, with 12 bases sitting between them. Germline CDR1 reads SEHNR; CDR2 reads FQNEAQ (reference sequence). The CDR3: CASSPGGRGYTF. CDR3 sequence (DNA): TGTGCCAGCAGCCCGGGGGGGAGAGGCTACACCTTC.

CDR3 sequence (DNA): TGTGCCAGCAGTGGCAGGGGAATCTACGAGCAGTACTTC. Its protein product is CASSGRGIYEQYF. This rearrangement joins TRBV6-1 to TRBJ2-7, with a possible D match to TRBD1 (6 bases). This CDR3 region has 13 residues. Germline CDR1 reads MNHNS; CDR2 reads SASEGT. V lost 4 bases to trimming and J lost 3 bases, with 10 bases between them.

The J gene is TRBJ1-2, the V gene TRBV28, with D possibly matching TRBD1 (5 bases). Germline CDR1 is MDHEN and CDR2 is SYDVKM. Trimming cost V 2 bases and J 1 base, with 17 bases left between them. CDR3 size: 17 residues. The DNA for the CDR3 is TGTGCCAGCAGTTTAAGTAAGGGGCCAACCTATAACTATGGCTACACCTTC. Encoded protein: CASSLSKGPTYNYGYTF.

CDR3 loop: CASSPLAGFYNEQFF. In DNA, the CDR3 is TGTGCCAGCAGCCCCCTAGCGGGATTTTACAATGAGCAGTTCTTC. The rearrangement joins TRBV7-9 to TRBJ2-1; TRBD2 matches at 9 bases. CDR3 length: 15 residues. The germline V gene has CDR1 SEHNR and CDR2 FQNEAQ (reference sequence). Trimming took 5 bases from V and 4 from J; bases not matched to a gene: 6.

CDR3 sequence (DNA): TGTGCCAGCAGTTTCGGGACTAGAATGCATGAGCAGTTCTTC. Protein: CASSFGTRMHEQFF. This chain joins TRBV28 and TRBJ2-1; 8 bases align to TRBD2. Trimming cost V 3 bases and J 8 bases; bases outside gene matches: 6. CDR3 length: 14 residues. The germline V gene encodes CDR1 MDHEN and CDR2 SYDVKM.

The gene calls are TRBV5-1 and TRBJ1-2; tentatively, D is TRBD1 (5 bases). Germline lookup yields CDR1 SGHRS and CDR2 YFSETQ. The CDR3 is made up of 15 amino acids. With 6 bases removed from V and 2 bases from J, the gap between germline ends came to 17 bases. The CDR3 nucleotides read TGCGCCAGCAACGTGGGGCTGGAAGTCAACTATGGCTACACCTTC. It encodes CASNVGLEVNYGYTF.

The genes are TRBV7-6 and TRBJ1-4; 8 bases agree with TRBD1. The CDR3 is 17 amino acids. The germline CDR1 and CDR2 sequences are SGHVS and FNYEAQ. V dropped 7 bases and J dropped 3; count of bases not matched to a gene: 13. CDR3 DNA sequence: TGTGCCAGCATACAGGGGGATCTTAATTGGGCTAATGAAAAACTGTTTTTT. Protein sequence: CASIQGDLNWANEKLFF.

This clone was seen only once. CDR3 in amino acids: CASRISGEYYTEAFF. CDR3 nucleotide sequence: TGTGCCAGCAGGATCTCGGGGGAATATTACACTGAAGCTTTCTTT. The chain links TRBV28 to TRBJ1-1; the D gene is possibly TRBD1 (5 bases). The length of the CDR3 is 15 residues. The V end lost 6 bases, the J end lost 3 bases, and 17 bases lay between the germline ends. From germline, CDR1 is MDHEN and CDR2 SYDVKM. Complete variable domain (other parts from reference TRBV28 and TRBJ1-1): DVKVTQSSRYLVKRTGEKVFLECVQDMDHENMFWYRQDPGLGLRLIYFSYDVKMKEKGDIPEGYSVSREKKERFSLILESASTNQTSMYLCASRISGEYYTEAFFGQGTRLTVV.

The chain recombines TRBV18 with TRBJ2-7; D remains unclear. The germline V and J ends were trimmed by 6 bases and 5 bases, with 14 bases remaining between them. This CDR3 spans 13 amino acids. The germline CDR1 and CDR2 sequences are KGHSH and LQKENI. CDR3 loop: CASSRNRGDEQYF. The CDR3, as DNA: TGTGCCAGCTCTCGCAACCGAGGCGACGAGCAGTACTTC.

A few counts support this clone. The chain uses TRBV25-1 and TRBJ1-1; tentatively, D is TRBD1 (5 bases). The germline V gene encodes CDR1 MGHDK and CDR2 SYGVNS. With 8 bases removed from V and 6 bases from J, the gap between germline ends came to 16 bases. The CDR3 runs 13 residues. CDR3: CASGGRGPAEAFF. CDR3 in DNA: TGTGCCAGCGGCGGGCGGGGACCCGCTGAAGCTTTCTTT.